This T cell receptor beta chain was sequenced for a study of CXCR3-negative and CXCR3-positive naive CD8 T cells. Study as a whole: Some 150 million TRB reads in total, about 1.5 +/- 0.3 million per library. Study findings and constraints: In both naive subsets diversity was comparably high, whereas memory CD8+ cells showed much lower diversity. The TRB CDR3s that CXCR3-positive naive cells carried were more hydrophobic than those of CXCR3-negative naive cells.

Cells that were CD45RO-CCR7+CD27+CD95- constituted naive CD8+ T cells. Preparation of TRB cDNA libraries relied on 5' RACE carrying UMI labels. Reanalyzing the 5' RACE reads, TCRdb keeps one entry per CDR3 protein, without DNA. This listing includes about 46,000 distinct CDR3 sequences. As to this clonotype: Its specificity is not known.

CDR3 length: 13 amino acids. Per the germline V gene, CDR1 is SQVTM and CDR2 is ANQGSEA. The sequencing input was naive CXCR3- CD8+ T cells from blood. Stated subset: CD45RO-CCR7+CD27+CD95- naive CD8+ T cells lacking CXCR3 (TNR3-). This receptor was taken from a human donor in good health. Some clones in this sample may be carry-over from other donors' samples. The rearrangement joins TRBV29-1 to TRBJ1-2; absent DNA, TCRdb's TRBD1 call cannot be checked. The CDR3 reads CSVEVDRSYGYTF.